The 31 T cell receptor beta chains reported below all come from one sample, sequenced in a study of cytomegalovirus exposure and HLA in healthy donors (dated by TCRdb to the late 2010s). The method behind the library was the immunoSEQ multiplex PCR assay. For the multiplex PCR, a mixture combining 60 forward primers for TCR Vbeta segments and 13 reverse primers for TCR Jbeta segments was used. TCRdb holds this immuneACCESS table with in-frame rearrangements only. Some clones are missing; in checked studies, unresolved V genes explain under half, and the rest has no known cause. The sample table contains around 130,000 clones; only one count was recorded for around 83% of them. Jointly, the top ten make up under 1.2% of the sample. Specimen: PBMCs. The receptors were gathered from a human donor in good health.

The CDR3 region is CASSLRISGEETQYF. The DNA of the CDR3 is TGTGCCAGCAGTTTGCGGATATCGGGGGAAGAGACCCAGTACTTC. V usage is TRBV6-5 and J usage is TRBJ2-5, with D possibly being TRBD2 (6 bases). This CDR3 comprises 15 residues. Germline V gene lookup returns CDR1 MNHEY and CDR2 SVGAGI. Trimming left V 4 bases short and J 3 bases short, with 15 bases between.

The rearrangement uses TRBV4-1 and TRBJ2-7, with 9 bases aligning to TRBD1. In germline, CDR1 is MGHRA, CDR2 YSYEKL. There are 16 residues in the CDR3. With V trimmed by 5 bases and J by 4 bases, 12 bases remained unmatched. The CDR3 protein is CASSSIGTGNRYEQYF. In nucleotides, the CDR3 is TGCGCCAGCAGCTCAATCGGGACAGGGAACCGGTACGAGCAGTACTTC.

This sequence joins TRBV18 and TRBJ2-1; 9 bases agree with TRBD1. Germline V gives CDR1 KGHSH, CDR2 LQKENI. CDR3 length: 14 residues. V lost 3 bases to trimming and J lost 5 bases; unmatched junction nucleotides: 2. CDR3 residues: CASSPWTGDNEQFF. The CDR3, as DNA: TGTGCCAGCTCACCCTGGACAGGGGACAATGAGCAGTTCTTC.

This rearrangement joins TRBV27 to TRBJ1-5; D is undetermined. V was shortened by 3 bases and J by 0 bases, with 9 bases between the two germline ends. The CDR3 has 15 residues. Germline assignment: CDR1 MNHEY and CDR2 SMNVEV (reference sequence). CDR3 nucleotide sequence: TGTGCCAGCAGTTTGGCAATTTATAGCAATCAGCCCCAGCATTTT. Its translation is CASSLAIYSNQPQHF.

The genes are TRBV10-3 and TRBJ1-6, with 7 nucleotides matching TRBD1. Germline CDR1 ENHRY, CDR2 SYGVKD. The V and J ends lost 2 bases and 7 bases, in that order; junction bases with no gene match: 8. The CDR3 is 16 amino acids. As DNA, the CDR3 is TGTGCCATCAGTGAGGGGGGACAGAATCTCAATTCACCCCTCCACTTT. Translated: CAISEGGQNLNSPLHF.

The rearrangement uses TRBV18 and TRBJ1-6; TRBD1 matches at 11 bases. The germline V gene encodes CDR1 KGHSH and CDR2 LQKENI. V lost 6 bases and J lost 8; bases outside the gene matches: 9. The CDR3 sequence is 16 residues long. CDR3 nucleotide sequence: TGTGCCAGCTCGCCAGGTGGACAGGGGGCATATTCACCCCTCCACTTT. This codes for CASSPGGQGAYSPLHF.

The chain is built from TRBV27 and TRBJ2-7; D might be TRBD2 (5 bases). The V end was cut by 2 bases, the J end by 6 bases, with 14 bases between. The CDR3 has 14 amino acids. Germline CDR1 and CDR2: MNHEY and SMNVEV (reference sequence). The CDR3 DNA is TGTGCCAGCAGTTTAGAAATGTCGGGGTCCGAGCAGTACTTC. Its protein product is CASSLEMSGSEQYF.

The chain carries TRBV27 and TRBJ2-1, with D possibly being TRBD1 (6 bases). This CDR3 is built from 14 residues. V lost 5 bases and J lost 5, with 13 bases in between. CDR1 and CDR2 from the germline V gene are MNHEY and SMNVEV (reference sequence). DNA of the CDR3: TGTGCCAGCAGTCTCCTGGACAGCCACAATGAGCAGTTCTTC. Its translation: CASSLLDSHNEQFF.

The chain employs TRBV10-2 and TRBJ2-7; 11 bases are shared with TRBD1. Germline lookup yields CDR1 WSHSY and CDR2 SAAADI. V dropped 2 bases and J dropped 5; count of bases not matched to a gene: 5. The CDR3 loop spans 15 amino acids. The CDR3 region has the DNA TGCGCCAGCAGTGAGGGGACAGGGGGATGGAACGAGCAGTACTTC. This translates into CASSEGTGGWNEQYF.

Points on this clone: One end of the junction fails to match germline, which may point to a read error. The chain joins TRBV7-9 to TRBJ2-2; 12 bases line up with TRBD2. Germline values: CDR1 SEHNR, CDR2 FQNEAQ (reference sequence). The CDR3 is 14 amino acids. The CDR3 DNA follows: TGTTCCAGCAGCGAAGGACTAGCGGGGGGGGAGCTGTTTTTT. This gives the protein CSSSEGLAGGELFF. The variable domain in full, completed from reference TRBV7-9 and TRBJ2-2, reads DTGVSQNPRHKITKRGQNVTFRCDPISEHNRLYWYRQTLGQGPEFLTYFQNEAQLEKSRLLSDRFSAERPKGSFSTLEIQRTEQGDSAMYLCSSSEGLAGGELFFGEGSRLTVL.

This clone was picked up one time. V usage is TRBV4-1 and J usage is TRBJ2-7; D possibly corresponds to TRBD1 (6 bases). This CDR3 spans 17 amino acids. Germline CDR1 reads MGHRA; CDR2 reads YSYEKL. V dropped 3 bases and J dropped 3 bases, with 21 bases sitting between them. The CDR3 sequence: CASSHPTNPDRLYEQYF. CDR3 bases: TGCGCCAGCAGCCACCCAACTAACCCAGACAGGCTCTACGAGCAGTACTTC.

There are a few counts of this clone. The chain uses TRBV29-1 and TRBJ1-1; the match to TRBD1 covers 10 bases. The CDR3 length is 13 residues. CDR1 and CDR2 (germline): SQVTM, ANQGSEA. Trimming at V came to 6 bases and at J to 5 bases, leaving 6 bases not matched to a gene. The CDR3 region is CSVWDRGRTEAFF. CDR3 nucleotides: TGCAGCGTGTGGGACAGGGGTAGGACTGAAGCTTTCTTT.

The chain links TRBV7-6 to TRBJ2-2, with a tentative D call TRBD2 (5 bases). Trimming took off 10 bases at V and 2 bases at J, with 20 bases between the two ends. CDR3 length: 16 amino acids. CDR1 is SGHVS and CDR2 is FNYEAQ in the germline V gene. The CDR3 coding sequence is TGTGCCACTTCCTCCTACGGGGTGATAAACACCGGGGAGCTGTTTTTT. Amino acid sequence: CATSSYGVINTGELFF.

The chain has TRBV4-1 and TRBJ2-5; TRBD2 is a possible D gene (7 bases). The CDR3 spans 15 residues. Between the trimmed V and J ends, which lost 2 bases and 5 bases, there was a span of 15 bases. CDR1 MGHRA and CDR2 YSYEKL come from the germline V gene. The CDR3 DNA follows: TGCGCCAGCAGCCAAAAGGGGGGGTCTGTCGAGACCCAGTACTTC. This sequence encodes CASSQKGGSVETQYF.

The CDR3 nucleotides read TGCAGCGTTGAAGGGGAGAGCACTGAAGCTTTCTTT. It translates to CSVEGESTEAFF. J is TRBJ1-1 and V is TRBV29-1, with D uncertain. V was clipped by 1 base and J by 4 bases, with 7 bases between them. This CDR3 comprises 12 residues. CDR1 and CDR2 (germline): SQVTM, ANQGSEA.

This chain uses TRBV28 with TRBJ2-7, with a weak D call TRBD1 (6 bases). The CDR3 is 12 amino acids. V dropped 4 bases and J dropped 4 bases, with 8 bases sitting between them. The germline V gene encodes CDR1 MDHEN and CDR2 SYDVKM. The CDR3 loop reads CASSSTGYEQYF. The CDR3 DNA reads TGTGCCAGCAGTTCAACAGGGTACGAGCAGTACTTC. The full variable domain, rest sourced from reference TRBV28 and TRBJ2-7, is DVKVTQSSRYLVKRTGEKVFLECVQDMDHENMFWYRQDPGLGLRLIYFSYDVKMKEKGDIPEGYSVSREKKERFSLILESASTNQTSMYLCASSSTGYEQYFGPGTRLTVT.

The gene calls are TRBV2 and TRBJ2-6; TRBD2 might be the D (5 bases). The CDR3 contains 14 residues. The germline gives CDR1 SNHLY, CDR2 FYNNEI. V lost 7 bases and J 1 base, leaving 8 bases between the germline ends. The CDR3 loop is CASTRGSGANVLTF. The CDR3 DNA sequence: TGTGCCAGCACTCGAGGGTCTGGGGCCAACGTCCTGACTTTC.

The V call is TRBV5-4, the J call TRBJ1-4, with 11 nucleotides matching TRBD1. The CDR3 sequence is 16 residues long. Germline V gene data show CDR1 as SGHNT and CDR2 as YYREEE (reference sequence). Trimming at V came to 4 bases and at J to 6 bases, leaving 8 bases not matched to a gene. The CDR3 sequence: CASSQDRGQGDEKLFF. The DNA of the CDR3 is TGTGCCAGCAGCCAAGATCGGGGACAGGGGGATGAAAAACTGTTTTTT.

The chain recombines TRBV6-6 with TRBJ2-7; 9 nucleotides align to TRBD2. Germline V gives CDR1 MNHNY, CDR2 SVGAGI (reference sequence). The CDR3 length is 15 residues. V gave up 2 bases and J gave up 3 bases; unmatched junction bases: 5. The CDR3 spells CASSYQTSGHYEQYF. In nucleotides, the CDR3 is TGTGCCAGCAGTTACCAGACTAGCGGACACTACGAGCAGTACTTC.

The CDR3 coding sequence is TGTGCCAGCAGGAACAGGGGGCTGAGCTATGGCTACACCTTC. As protein: CASRNRGLSYGYTF. The chain recombines TRBV6-5 with TRBJ1-2; 9 bases fit TRBD1. The CDR3 length is 14 residues. The ends lost 6 bases at V and 4 bases at J; junction bases unmatched: 6. Looked up from germline, CDR1 is MNHEY and CDR2 is SVGAGI.

The chain uses TRBV19 and TRBJ2-3, with a possible D match to TRBD2 (6 bases). The V and J ends lost 6 bases and 2 bases respectively, with 15 bases between them. There are 15 residues in the CDR3. Germline V lookup: CDR1 LNHDA, CDR2 SQIVND (reference sequence). The CDR3 bases are TGTGCCAGTAGCATACAGACTAGGATCACAGATACGCAGTATTTT. Its protein product is CASSIQTRITDTQYF. The entire variable domain, with the rest obtained from reference TRBV19 and TRBJ2-3, is as follows: DGGITQSPKYLFRKEGQNVTLSCEQNLNHDAMYWYRQDPGQGLRLIYYSQIVNDFQKGDIAEGYSVSREKKESFPLTVTSAQKNPTAFYLCASSIQTRITDTQYFGPGTRLTVL.

The V and J genes are TRBV4-1 and TRBJ2-3, with 8 bases matching TRBD2. Germline lookup yields CDR1 MGHRA and CDR2 YSYEKL. There are 20 residues in the CDR3. Germline trimming cut 2 bases from V and 2 bases from J; bases unmatched to any gene: 18. As DNA, the CDR3 is TGCGCCAGCAGCCAACGGGGGGGGGATTCGGGCGAGGCTTTCACAGATACGCAGTATTTT. Protein: CASSQRGGDSGEAFTDTQYF.

The chain is built from TRBV5-5 and TRBJ2-1, with 11 bases fitting TRBD2. V was clipped by 1 base and J by 7 bases; unmatched bases: 7. The germline V gene has CDR1 SGHKS and CDR2 YYEKEE (reference sequence). The CDR3 length is 16 residues. The CDR3 region is CASSLSFSSGGNEQFF. Here the CDR3 DNA reads TGTGCCAGCAGCTTGAGTTTTTCTAGCGGGGGGAATGAGCAGTTCTTC.

This clone was seen just once. The chain uses TRBV6-5 and TRBJ2-1, with D possibly TRBD2 on 6 matching bases. Germline assignment: CDR1 MNHEY and CDR2 SVGAGI. The CDR3 is 15 amino acids. V shed 0 bases and J shed 8 bases, with 14 bases lying between them. CDR3 coding DNA: TGTGCCAGCAGTTACTCGATCGGGGGAATCCATGAGCAGTTCTTC. The encoded protein is CASSYSIGGIHEQFF.

In DNA form, the CDR3 reads TGTGCCAGCAGCTCAACCAGACAGGGGGAGAATGAAAAACTGTTTTTT. The encoded protein is CASSSTRQGENEKLFF. The chain links TRBV7-9 to TRBJ1-4; 9 nucleotides align to TRBD1. Germline V gene data show CDR1 as SEHNR and CDR2 as FQNEAQ (reference sequence). Trimming took 4 bases from V and 5 from J; bases not matched to a gene: 8. The CDR3 covers 16 residues.

A single count supports this clone. The chain joins TRBV5-1 to TRBJ2-1; TRBD1 matches 7 bases. The V gene's germline CDR1 is SGHRS and CDR2 YFSETQ. With V trimmed by 0 bases and J by 3 bases, 3 bases remained unmatched. The CDR3 has 15 residues. CDR3 loop: CASSLGQGLYNEQFF. The CDR3 nucleotides are TGCGCCAGCAGCTTGGGACAGGGTCTCTACAATGAGCAGTTCTTC.

This clone was seen a single time. CDR3 protein: CASSLDAGRITNEKLFF. CDR3 bases: TGCGCCAGCAGCTTGGACGCGGGTCGGATCACTAATGAAAAACTGTTTTTT. This rearrangement joins TRBV5-1 to TRBJ1-4; D is ambiguous. The CDR3 runs to 17 residues. The germline gives CDR1 SGHRS, CDR2 YFSETQ. V was clipped by 0 bases and J by 2 bases, with 14 bases between them.

This rearrangement joins TRBV7-3 to TRBJ1-2; 7 bases match TRBD1. The CDR3 sequence is 18 residues long. V lost 5 bases, J lost 5 bases, and 20 bases stayed unmatched. Per germline, CDR1 SGHTA and CDR2 FQGTGA. CDR3 DNA: TGTGCCAGCAGCATAAGTGCGGAGGGGGCAGGGAATCGGTATGGCTACACCTTC. This gives the protein CASSISAEGAGNRYGYTF.

The V call is TRBV9, the J call TRBJ1-1; the match to TRBD1 covers 7 bases. This CDR3 has 16 amino acids. Germline CDR1 and CDR2: SGDLS and YYNGEE. The junction had 11 bases not matched to a gene; V was cut back by 6 bases and J by 0 bases. CDR3 amino acids: CASIATGHLLNTEAFF. In nucleotides, the CDR3 is TGTGCCAGCATCGCGACAGGGCACCTCCTGAACACTGAAGCTTTCTTT.

The sample holds one count of this clone. The chain employs TRBV29-1 and TRBJ1-2, with 8 bases identical to TRBD1. J was trimmed by 4 bases and V by 6 bases; bases with no gene match: 7. Germline values: CDR1 SQVTM, CDR2 ANQGSEA. This CDR3 has 13 residues. The CDR3 loop is CSVFQGAGYGYTF. DNA for the CDR3: TGCAGCGTCTTTCAGGGGGCAGGCTATGGCTACACCTTC.

The V and J genes are TRBV6-1 and TRBJ2-4; D call uncertain. V lost 3 bases, J lost 8 bases, and 11 bases lay in between. The CDR3 totals 13 residues. Germline-derived CDR1 and CDR2 are MNHNS and SASEGT. The DNA of the CDR3 is TGTGCCAGCAGTGAGGGCTCGTGGGACATTCAGTACTTC. Its translation is CASSEGSWDIQYF.